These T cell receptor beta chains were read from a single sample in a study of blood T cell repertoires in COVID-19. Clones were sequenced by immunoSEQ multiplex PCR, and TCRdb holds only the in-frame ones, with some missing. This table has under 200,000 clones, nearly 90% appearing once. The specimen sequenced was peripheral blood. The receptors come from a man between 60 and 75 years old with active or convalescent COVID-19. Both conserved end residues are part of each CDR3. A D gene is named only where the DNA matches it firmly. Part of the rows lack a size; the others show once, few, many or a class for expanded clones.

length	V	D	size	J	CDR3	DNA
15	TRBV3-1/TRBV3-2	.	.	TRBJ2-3	CASSQQGWNTDTQYF	TGTGCCAGCAGCCAACAGGGTTGGAACACAGATACGCAGTATTTT
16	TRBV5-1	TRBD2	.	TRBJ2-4	CASSLGSSGGRDIQYF	TGCGCCAGCAGCTTGGGGTCTAGCGGGGGGCGGGACATTCAGTACTTC
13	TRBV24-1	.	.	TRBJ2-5	CATSDGPGETQYF	TGTGCCACCAGTGACGGGCCGGGGGAGACCCAGTACTTC
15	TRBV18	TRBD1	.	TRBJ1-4	CASSPLGTGNEKLFF	TGTGCCAGCTCGCCACTGGGGACAGGGAATGAAAAACTGTTTTTT
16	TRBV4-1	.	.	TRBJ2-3	CASSQTSRGDTDTQYF	TGCGCCAGCAGCCAAACCTCCAGGGGGGACACAGATACGCAGTATTTT
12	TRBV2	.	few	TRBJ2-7	CACRQGGSEQYF	TGTGCTTGCAGGCAGGGGGGTTCCGAGCAGTACTTC
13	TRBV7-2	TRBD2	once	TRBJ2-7	CASRTSAYYEQYF	TGTGCCAGCAGGACTAGCGCCTACTACGAGCAGTACTTC
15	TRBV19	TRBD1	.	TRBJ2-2	CASSPLDREAGELFF	TGTGCCAGTAGTCCCCTGGACAGGGAGGCCGGGGAGCTGTTTTTT
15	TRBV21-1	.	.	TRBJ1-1	CASSKGPGMNTEAFF	TGTGCCAGCAGCAAAGGCCCGGGGATGAACACTGAAGCTTTCTTT
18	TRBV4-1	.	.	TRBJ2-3	CASSQGPSARGLSDTQYF	TGCGCCAGCAGCCAAGGGCCCTCGGCGCGGGGGCTGTCAGATACGCAGTATTTT
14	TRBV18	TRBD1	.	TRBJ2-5	CASSGDRVQETQYF	TGTGCCAGCTCCGGGGACAGAGTCCAAGAGACCCAGTACTTC
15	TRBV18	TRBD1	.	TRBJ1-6	CASSAQGNRNSPLHF	TGTGCCAGCTCAGCACAGGGGAACAGGAATTCACCCCTCCACTTT
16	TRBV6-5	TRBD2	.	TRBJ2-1	CASSYSGRGVRNEQFF	TGTGCCAGCAGTTACTCCGGGCGGGGGGTCAGGAATGAGCAGTTCTTC
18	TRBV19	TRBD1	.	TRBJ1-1	CASSIGRAGGMGNTEAFF	TGTGCCAGTAGTATAGGTCGGGCAGGGGGTATGGGGAACACTGAAGCTTTCTTT
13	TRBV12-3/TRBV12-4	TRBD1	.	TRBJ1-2	CASSPGQVYGYTF	TGTGCCAGCAGTCCGGGACAGGTCTATGGCTACACCTTC
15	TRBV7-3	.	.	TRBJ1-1	CASSLGASANTEAFF	TGTGCCAGCAGCTTAGGGGCGAGCGCGAACACTGAAGCTTTCTTT
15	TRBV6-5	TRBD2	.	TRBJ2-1	CASKGLAGLMDEQFF	TGTGCCAGCAAAGGACTAGCGGGGCTTATGGATGAGCAGTTCTTC
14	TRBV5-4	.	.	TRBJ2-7	CASSFSGTHREQYF	TGTGCCAGCAGCTTTTCCGGGACTCATCGCGAGCAGTACTTC
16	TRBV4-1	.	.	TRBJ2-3	CASSPKRQTGTDTQYF	TGCGCCAGCAGCCCAAAACGACAGACTGGCACAGATACGCAGTATTTT
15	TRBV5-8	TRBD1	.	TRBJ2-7	CASSLLQGAPHEQYF	TGTGCCAGCAGTTTATTACAGGGGGCCCCCCACGAGCAGTACTTC
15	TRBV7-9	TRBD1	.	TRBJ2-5	CASSPRDRLQETQYF	TGTGCCAGCAGCCCTAGGGACAGGCTCCAAGAGACCCAGTACTTC
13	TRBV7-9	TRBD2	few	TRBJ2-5	CASRTSGGETQYF	TGTGCCAGCAGGACTAGCGGGGGAGAGACCCAGTACTTC
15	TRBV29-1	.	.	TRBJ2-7	CSVEEPGLSSNEQYF	TGCAGCGTTGAAGAGCCAGGGTTGAGCAGCAACGAGCAGTACTTC
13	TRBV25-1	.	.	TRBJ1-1	CASSRQANTEAFF	TGTGCCAGCTCCCGACAGGCGAACACTGAAGCTTTCTTT
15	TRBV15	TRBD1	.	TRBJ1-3	CATSEDRGHGNTIYF	TGTGCCACCAGCGAGGACAGGGGGCACGGAAACACCATATATTTT
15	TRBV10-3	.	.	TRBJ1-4	CAISERQATNEKLFF	TGTGCCATCAGCGAAAGACAGGCAACTAATGAAAAACTGTTTTTT
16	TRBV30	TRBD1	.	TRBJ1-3	CAWTFRDRRSGNTIYF	TGTGCCTGGACTTTCAGGGACAGGCGATCTGGAAACACCATATATTTT
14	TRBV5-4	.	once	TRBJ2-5	CASSLEQGRETQYF	TGTGCCAGCAGCTTGGAGCAGGGTAGAGAGACCCAGTACTTC
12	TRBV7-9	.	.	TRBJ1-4	CASSQDFEKLFF	TGTGCCAGCAGTCAGGACTTTGAAAAACTGTTTTTT
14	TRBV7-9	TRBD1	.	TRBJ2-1	CASSFGTGKNEQFF	TGTGCCAGCAGCTTCGGGACAGGGAAGAATGAGCAGTTCTTC
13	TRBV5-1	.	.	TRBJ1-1	CASSPGQGGEAFF	TGCGCCAGCAGCCCCGGCCAGGGAGGTGAAGCTTTCTTT
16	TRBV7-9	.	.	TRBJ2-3	CASRKLLFRSTDTQYF	TGTGCCAGCAGAAAGCTACTATTCCGTAGCACAGATACGCAGTATTTT
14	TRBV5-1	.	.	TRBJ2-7	CASSFRTGRDEQYF	TGCGCCAGCAGCTTTAGGACAGGGAGGGACGAGCAGTACTTC
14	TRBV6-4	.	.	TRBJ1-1	CASSAQGKNTEAFF	TGTGCCAGCTCCGCTCAGGGAAAGAACACTGAAGCTTTCTTT
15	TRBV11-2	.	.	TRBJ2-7	CASSPTVGAFYEQYF	TGTGCCAGCAGCCCCACGGTGGGGGCTTTTTACGAGCAGTACTTC
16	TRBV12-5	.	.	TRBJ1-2	CASGLDDSGTPYGYTF	TGTGCTAGTGGTTTGGATGATTCCGGGACACCCTATGGCTACACCTTC
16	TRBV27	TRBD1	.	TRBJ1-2	CASSFQAGTGNYGYTF	TGTGCCAGCAGTTTCCAGGCGGGGACAGGGAACTATGGCTACACCTTC
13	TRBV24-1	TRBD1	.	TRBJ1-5	CATSTGNLQPQHF	TGTGCCACCTCGACAGGGAATCTTCAGCCCCAGCATTTT
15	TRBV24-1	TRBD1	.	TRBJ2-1	CATSDNRDRGNEQFF	TGTGCCACCAGTGATAACCGGGACAGGGGAAATGAGCAGTTCTTC
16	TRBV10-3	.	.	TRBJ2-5	CAISESSASAGETQYF	TGTGCCATCAGTGAGTCGTCGGCTAGCGCAGGGGAGACCCAGTACTTC
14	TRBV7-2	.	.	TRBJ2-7	CASSLVAGYYEQYF	TGTGCCAGCAGCTTAGTTGCGGGGTACTACGAGCAGTACTTC
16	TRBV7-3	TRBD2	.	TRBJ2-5	CASSLGTSGGAETQYF	TGTGCCAGCAGCTTAGGGACTAGCGGGGGGGCGGAGACCCAGTACTTC
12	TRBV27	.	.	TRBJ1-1	CASSSANTEAFF	TGTGCCAGCAGTAGCGCGAACACTGAAGCTTTCTTT
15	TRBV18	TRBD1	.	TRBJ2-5	CASSHSGQGGETQYF	TGTGCCAGCTCACACTCGGGACAGGGGGGAGAGACCCAGTACTTC
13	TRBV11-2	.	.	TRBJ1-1	CASSLQGGTEAFF	TGTGCCAGCAGCCTGCAGGGAGGCACTGAAGCTTTCTTT
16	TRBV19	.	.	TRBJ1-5	CASTLLSGGQNQPQHF	TGTGCCAGTACCCTTTTGAGCGGGGGCCAAAATCAGCCCCAGCATTTT
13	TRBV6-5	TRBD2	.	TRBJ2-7	CASRAGAPYEQYF	TGTGCCAGCAGAGCGGGGGCCCCCTACGAGCAGTACTTC